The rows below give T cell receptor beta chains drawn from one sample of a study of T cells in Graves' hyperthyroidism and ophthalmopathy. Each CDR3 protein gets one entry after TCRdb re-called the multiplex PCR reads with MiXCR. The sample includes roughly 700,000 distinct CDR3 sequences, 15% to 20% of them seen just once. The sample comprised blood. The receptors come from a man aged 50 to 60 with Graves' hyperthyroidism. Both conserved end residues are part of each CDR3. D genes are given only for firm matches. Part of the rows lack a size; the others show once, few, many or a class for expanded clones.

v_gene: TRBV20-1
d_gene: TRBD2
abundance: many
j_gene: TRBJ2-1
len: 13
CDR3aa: CSANPGLVGEQFF
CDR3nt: TGCAGTGCTAACCCCGGACTAGTAGGCGAGCAGTTCTTC

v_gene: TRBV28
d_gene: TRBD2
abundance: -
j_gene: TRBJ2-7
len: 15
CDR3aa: CASSTQRGYVYEQYF
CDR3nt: TGTGCCAGCAGTACGCAGCGGGGGTATGTCTACGAGCAGTACTTC

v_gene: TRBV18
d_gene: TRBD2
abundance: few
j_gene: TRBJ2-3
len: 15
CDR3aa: CASSPALAATDTQYF
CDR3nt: TGTGCCAGCTCACCCGCACTAGCGGCCACAGATACGCAGTATTTT

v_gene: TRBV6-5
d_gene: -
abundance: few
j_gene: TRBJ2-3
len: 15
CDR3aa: CASSYSRVPTDTQYF
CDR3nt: TGTGCCAGCAGTTACTCCAGGGTGCCCACAGATACGCAGTATTTT

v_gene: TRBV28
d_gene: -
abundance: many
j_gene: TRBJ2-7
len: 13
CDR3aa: CASRLREMGEQYF
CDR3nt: TGTGCCAGCAGACTTCGGGAGATGGGTGAGCAGTACTTC

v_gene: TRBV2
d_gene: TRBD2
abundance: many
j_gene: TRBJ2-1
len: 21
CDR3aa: CASSELSRRTSGSKSYNEQFF
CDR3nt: TGTGCCAGCAGTGAGTTGAGCCGGAGGACTAGCGGGAGTAAGTCCTACAATGAGCAGTTCTTC

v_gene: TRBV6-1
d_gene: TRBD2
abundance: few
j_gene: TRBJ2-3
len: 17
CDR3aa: CASSTISAGGRADTQYF
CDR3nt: TGTGCCAGCAGCACCATTTCGGCGGGAGGGAGAGCAGATACGCAGTATTTT

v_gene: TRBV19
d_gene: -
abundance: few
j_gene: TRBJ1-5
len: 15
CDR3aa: CASSISSGINQPQHF
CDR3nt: TGTGCCAGTAGTATTTCGTCAGGGATCAATCAGCCCCAGCATTTT

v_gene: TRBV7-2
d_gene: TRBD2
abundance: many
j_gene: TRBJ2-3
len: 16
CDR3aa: CASSLGLAGAGDTQYF
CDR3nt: TGTGCCAGCAGCCTGGGACTAGCGGGGGCCGGAGATACGCAGTATTTT

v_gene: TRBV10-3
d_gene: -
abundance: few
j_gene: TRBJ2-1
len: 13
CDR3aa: CAIRYRTVDEQFF
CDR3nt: TGTGCCATCAGGTATCGGACAGTGGATGAGCAGTTCTTC

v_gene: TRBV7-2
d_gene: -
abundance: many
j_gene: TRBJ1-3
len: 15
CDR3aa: CASSASLNSGNTIYF
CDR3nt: TGTGCCAGCAGCGCATCACTTAACTCTGGAAACACCATATATTTT

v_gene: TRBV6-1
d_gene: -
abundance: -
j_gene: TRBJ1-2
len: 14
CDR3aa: CASSKDTPNYGYTF
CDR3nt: TGTGCCAGCAGTAAGGACACCCCTAACTATGGCTACACCTTC

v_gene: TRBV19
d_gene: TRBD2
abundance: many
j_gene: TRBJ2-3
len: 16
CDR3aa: CASSEIAGVRTDTQYF
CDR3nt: TGTGCCAGTAGTGAGATAGCGGGAGTCCGCACAGATACGCAGTATTTT

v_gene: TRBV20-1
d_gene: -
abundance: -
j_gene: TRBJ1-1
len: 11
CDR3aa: CSVAGNTEAFF
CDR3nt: TGCAGTGTCGCGGGGAACACTGAAGCTTTCTTT

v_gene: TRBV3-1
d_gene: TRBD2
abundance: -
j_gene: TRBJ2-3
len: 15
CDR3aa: CASSQGNGRGDTQYF
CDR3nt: TGTGCCAGCAGCCAAGGCAACGGGAGGGGGGATACGCAGTATTTT

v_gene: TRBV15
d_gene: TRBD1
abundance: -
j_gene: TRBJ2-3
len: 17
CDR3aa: CATSSVTGWHGTDTQYF
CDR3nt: TGTGCCACCAGCAGCGTGACAGGGTGGCACGGCACAGATACGCAGTATTTT

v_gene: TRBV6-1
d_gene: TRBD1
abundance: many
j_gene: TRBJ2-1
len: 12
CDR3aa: CASRYRDSEQFF
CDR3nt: TGTGCCAGCAGATACAGGGACAGTGAGCAGTTCTTC

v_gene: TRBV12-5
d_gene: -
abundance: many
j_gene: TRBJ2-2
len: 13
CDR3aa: CASGSSNTGELFF
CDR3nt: TGTGCTAGTGGTTCATCTAACACCGGGGAGCTGTTTTTT

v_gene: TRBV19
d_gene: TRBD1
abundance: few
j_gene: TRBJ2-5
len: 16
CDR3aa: CASSIEGQGARETQYF
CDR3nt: TGTGCCAGTAGTATAGAAGGACAGGGGGCTCGAGAGACCCAGTACTTC

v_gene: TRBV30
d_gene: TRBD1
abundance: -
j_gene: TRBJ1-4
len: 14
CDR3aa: CAWSWGQSREKLFF
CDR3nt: TGTGCCTGGAGTTGGGGACAGTCTCGGGAAAAACTGTTTTTT

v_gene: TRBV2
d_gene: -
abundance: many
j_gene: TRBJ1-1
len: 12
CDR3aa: CASSSMRTEAFF
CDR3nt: TGTGCCAGCAGTTCGATGCGGACTGAAGCTTTCTTT

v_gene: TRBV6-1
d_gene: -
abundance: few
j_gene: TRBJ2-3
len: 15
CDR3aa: CASSFQTPSTDTQYF
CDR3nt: TGTGCCAGCAGTTTCCAGACTCCTAGCACAGATACGCAGTATTTT

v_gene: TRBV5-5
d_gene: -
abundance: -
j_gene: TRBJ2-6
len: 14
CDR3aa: CASRTGYGANVLTF
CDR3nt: TGTGCCAGCAGAACAGGGTACGGGGCCAACGTCCTGACTTTC

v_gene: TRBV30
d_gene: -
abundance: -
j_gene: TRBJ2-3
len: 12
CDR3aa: CAWLRYTDTQYF
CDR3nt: TGTGCCTGGCTTAGATACACAGATACGCAGTATTTT

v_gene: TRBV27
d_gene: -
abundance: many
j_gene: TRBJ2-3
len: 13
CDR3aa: CASKEGGTDTQYF
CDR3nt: TGTGCCAGTAAAGAGGGTGGCACAGATACGCAGTATTTT

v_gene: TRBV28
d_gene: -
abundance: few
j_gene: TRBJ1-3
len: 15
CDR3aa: CASSLQVDAGNTIYF
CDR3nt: TGTGCCAGCAGTTTACAGGTGGACGCTGGAAACACCATATATTTT

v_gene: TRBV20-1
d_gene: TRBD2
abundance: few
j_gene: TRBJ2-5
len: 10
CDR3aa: CSGTRETQYF
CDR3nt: TGCAGCGGGACTAGAGAGACCCAGTACTTC

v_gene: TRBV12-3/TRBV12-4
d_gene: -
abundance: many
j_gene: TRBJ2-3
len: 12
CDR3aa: CASTKLTDTQYF
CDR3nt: TGTGCCAGCACAAAGCTAACAGATACGCAGTATTTT

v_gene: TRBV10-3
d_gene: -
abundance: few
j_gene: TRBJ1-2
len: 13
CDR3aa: CAISEHEDNGYTF
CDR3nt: TGTGCCATCAGTGAGCATGAGGATAATGGCTACACCTTC

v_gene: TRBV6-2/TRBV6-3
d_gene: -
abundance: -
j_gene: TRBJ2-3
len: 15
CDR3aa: CASSSRGAGRDTQYF
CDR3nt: TGTGCCAGCAGTTCCCGAGGGGCAGGTAGAGATACGCAGTATTTT

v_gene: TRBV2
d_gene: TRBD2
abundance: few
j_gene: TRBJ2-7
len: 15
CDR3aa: CASSGNSGSDYEQYF
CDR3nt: TGTGCCAGCAGTGGAAATAGCGGGAGTGACTACGAGCAGTACTTC

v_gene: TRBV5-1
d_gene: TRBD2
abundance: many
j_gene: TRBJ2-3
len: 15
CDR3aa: CASTSGARYTDTQYF
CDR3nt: TGCGCCAGCACTAGCGGGGCCCGCTACACAGATACGCAGTATTTT

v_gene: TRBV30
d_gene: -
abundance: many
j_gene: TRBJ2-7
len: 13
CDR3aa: CAWNPSGVYEQYF
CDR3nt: TGTGCCTGGAATCCCTCAGGGGTCTACGAGCAGTACTTC

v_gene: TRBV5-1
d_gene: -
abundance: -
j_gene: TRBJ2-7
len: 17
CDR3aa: CASSGNLQDGYSYEQYF
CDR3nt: TGCGCCAGCAGCGGAAATCTACAGGACGGCTACTCCTACGAGCAGTACTTC

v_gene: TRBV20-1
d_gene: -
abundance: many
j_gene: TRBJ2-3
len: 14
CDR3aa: CSASTGFSTDTQYF
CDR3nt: TGCAGTGCTAGTACAGGTTTTAGCACAGATACGCAGTATTTT

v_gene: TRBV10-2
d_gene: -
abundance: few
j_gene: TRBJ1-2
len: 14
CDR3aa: CASSGAERNYGYTF
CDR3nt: TGCGCCAGCAGTGGGGCTGAAAGGAACTATGGCTACACCTTC

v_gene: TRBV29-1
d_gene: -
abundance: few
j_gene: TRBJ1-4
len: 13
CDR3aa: CSVGQTHNEKLFF
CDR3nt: TGCAGCGTTGGTCAGACCCATAATGAAAAACTGTTTTTT

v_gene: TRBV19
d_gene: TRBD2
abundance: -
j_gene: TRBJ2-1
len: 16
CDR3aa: CATFGDSGRVYNEQFF
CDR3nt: TGTGCCACCTTCGGGGATAGCGGGAGGGTCTACAATGAGCAGTTCTTC

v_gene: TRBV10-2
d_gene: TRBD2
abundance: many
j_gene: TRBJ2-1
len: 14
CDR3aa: CASSAGLAYNEQFF
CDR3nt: TGCGCCAGCAGCGCCGGACTAGCCTACAATGAGCAGTTCTTC

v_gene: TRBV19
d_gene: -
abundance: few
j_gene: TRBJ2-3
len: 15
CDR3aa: CASSTPREIADTQYF
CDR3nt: TGTGCCAGTAGCACCCCTCGGGAGATTGCAGATACGCAGTATTTT

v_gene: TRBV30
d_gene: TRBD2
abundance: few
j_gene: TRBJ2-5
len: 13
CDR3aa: CAWNLGREGTQYF
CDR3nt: TGTGCCTGGAATCTGGGGCGGGAGGGGACCCAGTACTTC

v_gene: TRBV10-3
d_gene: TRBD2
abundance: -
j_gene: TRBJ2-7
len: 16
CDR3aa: CAISEVAGGQYYEQYF
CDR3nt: TGTGCCATCAGTGAGGTGGCGGGAGGTCAATACTACGAGCAGTACTTC

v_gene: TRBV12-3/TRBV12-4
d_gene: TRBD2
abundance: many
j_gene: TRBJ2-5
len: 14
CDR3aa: CASSSGLPQETQYF
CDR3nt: TGTGCCAGCAGTTCGGGACTACCACAAGAGACCCAGTACTTC

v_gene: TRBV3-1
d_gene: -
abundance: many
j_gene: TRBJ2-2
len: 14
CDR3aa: CASSLQGSTGELFF
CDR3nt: TGTGCCAGCAGCCTACAGGGTAGCACCGGGGAGCTGTTTTTT

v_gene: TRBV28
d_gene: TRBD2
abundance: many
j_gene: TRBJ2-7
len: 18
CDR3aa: CASSKTVGTSGRKSEQYF
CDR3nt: TGTGCCAGCAGCAAGACCGTAGGGACTAGCGGGAGGAAATCCGAGCAGTACTTC

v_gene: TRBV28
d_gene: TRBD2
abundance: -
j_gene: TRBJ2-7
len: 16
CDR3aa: CASGAAGLAGFYEQYF
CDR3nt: TGTGCCAGCGGCGCCGCGGGACTAGCGGGGTTCTACGAGCAGTACTTC

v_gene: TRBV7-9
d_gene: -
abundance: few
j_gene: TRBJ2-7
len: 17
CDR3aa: CASSYIELAPTSYEQYF
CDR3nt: TGTGCCAGCAGCTATATTGAACTAGCCCCGACTTCATACGAGCAGTACTTC

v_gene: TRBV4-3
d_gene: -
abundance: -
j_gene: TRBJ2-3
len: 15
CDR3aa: CASSQEPGHTDTQYF
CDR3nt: TGCGCCAGCAGCCAAGAGCCCGGCCACACAGATACGCAGTATTTT

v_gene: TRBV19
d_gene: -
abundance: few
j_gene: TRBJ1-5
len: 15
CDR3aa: CASADLPEGNQPQHF
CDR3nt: TGTGCCAGTGCGGACTTACCGGAAGGCAATCAGCCCCAGCATTTT

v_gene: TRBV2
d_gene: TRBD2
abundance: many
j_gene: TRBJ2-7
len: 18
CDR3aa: CASRSSPLLREGVDEQYF
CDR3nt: TGTGCCAGCAGGTCCAGCCCTCTTTTGCGGGAGGGGGTGGACGAGCAGTACTTC

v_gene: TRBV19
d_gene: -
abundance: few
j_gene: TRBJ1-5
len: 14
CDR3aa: CASSVWDSNQPQHF
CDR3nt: TGTGCCAGTAGTGTTTGGGACAGCAATCAGCCCCAGCATTTT

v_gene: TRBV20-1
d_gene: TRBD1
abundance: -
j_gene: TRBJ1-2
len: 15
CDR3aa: CSASPGGIRDYGYTF
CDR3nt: TGCAGTGCTAGCCCAGGGGGCATTCGGGACTATGGCTACACCTTC

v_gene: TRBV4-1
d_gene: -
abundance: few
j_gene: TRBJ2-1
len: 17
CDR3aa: CASSQGPAGSSYNEQFF
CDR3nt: TGCGCCAGCAGCCAAGGCCCCGCGGGGAGCTCCTACAATGAGCAGTTCTTC